These 24 T cell receptor beta chains originate from one sample sequenced in a study of blood T cell repertoires in COVID-19. Profiled with immunoSEQ multiplex PCR; TCRdb holds only in-frame clones, not every one. The sample lists about 270,000 clones, 82% occurring once. The sequenced sample was peripheral blood. The receptors derive from a woman aged 18-29 years with acute or convalescent COVID-19.

J is TRBJ2-7 and V is TRBV10-3, with 9 bases identical to TRBD1. Germline CDR1 reads ENHRY; CDR2 reads SYGVKD. V shed 7 bases, J shed 6 bases, and the junction held 16 bases outside the gene matches. CDR3 length equals 16 residues. The CDR3 reads CAIKPGQGSSFSEQYF. The CDR3 region has the DNA TGTGCCATCAAACCGGGACAGGGAAGTTCTTTTAGCGAGCAGTACTTC.

The chain links TRBV3-1 (or the pseudogene TRBV3-2) to TRBJ2-1; no definite D call. V lost 1 base, J lost 0 bases, and 7 bases lay in between. Germline V gene sequence: CDR1 LGHDT, CDR2 YNNKEL (reference sequence). The CDR3 spans 15 residues. For the CDR3, the DNA is TGTGCCAGCAGCCAAGCCCCCGGCTCCTACAATGAGCAGTTCTTC. Its translation is CASSQAPGSYNEQFF.

The chain employs TRBV10-2 and TRBJ2-1; 10 bases are shared with TRBD2. The CDR3 extends over 14 amino acids. With V trimmed by 7 bases and J by 4 bases, 4 bases remained unmatched. Germline V CDR1 and CDR2: WSHSY, SAAADI. The CDR3 DNA reads TGCGCCAGCATTCGGACTAGCGGTTACAATGAGCAGTTCTTC. It is translated as CASIRTSGYNEQFF.

The chain is built from TRBV2 and TRBJ1-2; D might be TRBD1 (6 bases). Trimming removed 6 bases from V and 3 bases from J, with 14 bases in between. Per the germline V gene, CDR1 is SNHLY and CDR2 is FYNNEI. This CDR3 contains 14 residues. The CDR3 nucleotides are TGTGCCAGCAGGCGCAGGGGAATGGACTATGGCTACACCTTC. Its protein is CASRRRGMDYGYTF.

The V and J genes are TRBV10-3 and TRBJ2-3, with 7 bases that match TRBD1. CDR1 ENHRY and CDR2 SYGVKD come from the germline V gene. The CDR3 contains 15 residues. Trimming took 10 bases from V and 0 from J; bases not matched to a gene: 10. DNA for the CDR3: TGTGCCACCCACTCGACAGGGTTCAGCACAGATACGCAGTATTTT. It codes for CATHSTGFSTDTQYF.

The rearrangement links TRBV10-1 to TRBJ2-1, with D possibly being TRBD2 (6 bases). Germline V gene data show CDR1 as WNHNN and CDR2 as SYGVQD (reference sequence). This CDR3 is 19 amino acids long. Trimming removed 4 bases from V and 2 bases from J, with 24 bases in between. This CDR3 is CASSGGELGAGKPYNEQFF. As DNA, the CDR3 is TGCGCCAGCAGTGGAGGAGAGCTTGGGGCGGGAAAACCCTACAATGAGCAGTTCTTC.

The chain couples TRBV6-1 to TRBJ2-7; 9 nucleotides agree with TRBD2. CDR3 length: 15 amino acids. Germline CDR1 is MNHNS and CDR2 is SASEGT. Trimming at V came to 0 bases and at J to 2 bases, leaving 2 bases not matched to a gene. This CDR3 reads CASSEASGGTYEQYF. The CDR3 bases are TGTGCCAGCAGTGAAGCTAGCGGGGGTACCTACGAGCAGTACTTC.

V usage is TRBV27 and J usage is TRBJ1-4; D is perhaps TRBD1 (6 bases). V lost 8 bases and J lost 0, with 16 bases in between. CDR1 and CDR2 (germline): MNHEY, SMNVEV (reference sequence). The CDR3 is 16 amino acids. This CDR3 is CASSTNRDSTNEKLFF. The CDR3 DNA follows: TGTGCCAGCTCTACAAACAGGGATTCAACTAATGAAAAACTGTTTTTT.

V and J are TRBV4-3 and TRBJ1-1; D not certain. Trimming removed 0 bases from V and 7 bases from J, with 15 bases in between. CDR1 is LGHNA, CDR2 YSLEER, per germline. The CDR3 totals 15 residues. This chain's CDR3 is CASSQDNLSFSEAFF. The DNA for the CDR3 is TGCGCCAGCAGCCAAGATAATCTGTCCTTCAGTGAAGCTTTCTTT.

CDR3 coding DNA: TGTGCCAGCAGCGACTCAGGGGTACCCAATCAGCCCCAGCATTTT. The encoded protein is CASSDSGVPNQPQHF. V and J are TRBV5-5 and TRBJ1-5, with a possible D match to TRBD1 (6 bases). Germline loops: CDR1 SGHKS, CDR2 YYEKEE (reference sequence). Trimming pared 4 bases from V and 3 bases from J, leaving 14 bases between. CDR3 length: 15 amino acids.

This chain joins TRBV28 and TRBJ2-1; 9 bases align to TRBD2. The CDR3 sequence is 16 residues long. The trim removed 6 bases at V and 7 bases at J, leaving 13 bases unmatched. Per the germline V gene, CDR1 is MDHEN and CDR2 is SYDVKM. The CDR3 region has the DNA TGTGCCAGCAGCCCCAGTAGCGGGAGCGGCGAAAATGAGCAGTTCTTC. Translation: CASSPSSGSGENEQFF.

The chain couples TRBV12-3 or TRBV12-4 to TRBJ1-5; D unclear. V gave up 1 base and J gave up 4 bases, with 5 bases separating them. This CDR3 contains 13 residues. This CDR3 is CASSLGRNQPQHF. CDR3 in DNA: TGTGCCAGCAGTTTAGGGAGAAATCAGCCCCAGCATTTT.

This rearrangement joins TRBV28 to TRBJ1-4; TRBD1 matches 7 bases. In germline, CDR1 is MDHEN, CDR2 SYDVKM. V shed 6 bases, J shed 6 bases, and the junction held 13 bases outside the gene matches. This CDR3 has 16 amino acids. The CDR3 sequence is CASSLLRQGGYEKLFF. In DNA, the CDR3 is TGTGCCAGCAGCCTCCTCCGACAGGGTGGATATGAAAAACTGTTTTTT.

The J gene is TRBJ2-7, the V gene TRBV2; TRBD1 matches at 8 bases. This CDR3 contains 15 residues. The V segment lost 7 bases and the J segment 6 bases; nucleotides outside the gene matches: 14. CDR1 SNHLY and CDR2 FYNNEI come from the germline V gene. The CDR3 bases are TGTGCCAGCACAAACCCCCGGACAGGGTCGGGCGAGCAGTACTTC. Translation gives CASTNPRTGSGEQYF.

The chain recombines TRBV7-3 with TRBJ2-1; the match to TRBD1 covers 8 bases. This CDR3 region has 15 residues. V dropped 2 bases and J dropped 6; count of bases not matched to a gene: 6. The V gene's germline CDR1 is SGHTA and CDR2 FQGTGA. The CDR3 region has the DNA TGTGCCAGCAGCTTACTGGGACAGGTTCGCAATGAGCAGTTCTTC. It translates to CASSLLGQVRNEQFF.

V and J are TRBV20-1 and TRBJ2-3, with D maybe TRBD2 (6 bases). The CDR3 has 17 amino acids. Looked up from germline, CDR1 is DFQATT and CDR2 is SNEGSKA (reference sequence). The germline V and J ends were trimmed by 3 bases and 0 bases, with 19 bases remaining between them. For the CDR3, the DNA is TGCAGTGCTAGTACCCCCCAGCTAGCGTATAGCACAGATACGCAGTATTTT. Translated, it gives CSASTPQLAYSTDTQYF.

This chain joins TRBV28 and TRBJ2-7; 8 bases match TRBD2. This CDR3 spans 15 amino acids. Germline CDR1 and CDR2: MDHEN and SYDVKM. The J segment lost 2 bases and the V segment lost 7 bases, leaving 10 bases of the junction unmatched. In DNA, the CDR3 is TGTGCCAGCACCCATGGGGGGACTAGGGCCTACGAGCAGTACTTC. This encodes CASTHGGTRAYEQYF.

J is TRBJ1-1 and V is TRBV12-5; D ambiguous. Germline CDR1 is LGHNT and CDR2 is FRNRAP. The ends were cut back, 6 bases at V and 4 bases at J, with 9 bases in the middle. The CDR3 is made up of 12 amino acids. This CDR3 is CASGQRVTEAFF. The CDR3 nucleotides are TGTGCTAGTGGCCAGAGGGTCACTGAAGCTTTCTTT.

This chain joins TRBV6-5 and TRBJ2-2, with 12 bases that match TRBD2. The length of the CDR3 is 15 residues. The V gene end was trimmed by 8 bases and the J gene end by 4 bases; junction bases not matched to a gene: 5. Germline V lookup: CDR1 MNHEY, CDR2 SVGAGI. The CDR3 coding sequence is TGTGCCAGCGCCCGACTAGCGGGAGTCACCGGGGAGCTGTTTTTT. Residues: CASARLAGVTGELFF.

The chain joins TRBV19 to TRBJ1-5, with D perhaps matching TRBD1 (6 bases). The V end lost 10 bases, the J end lost 3 bases, and 16 bases lay between the germline ends. Germline CDR1 and CDR2: LNHDA and SQIVND (reference sequence). The CDR3 sequence is 14 residues long. Written as DNA, the CDR3 is TGTGCCACCACGGACAGACTAAACAATCAGCCCCAGCATTTT. The encoded protein is CATTDRLNNQPQHF.

Only a few counts were recorded for this clone. The V call is TRBV4-3, the J call TRBJ1-6, with 8 bases lining up with TRBD1. The CDR3 runs 17 residues. Germline loops: CDR1 LGHNA, CDR2 YSLEER. Germline trimming cut 0 bases from V and 4 bases from J; bases unmatched to any gene: 5. The CDR3 here is CASSQEFHRGYNSPLHF. In nucleotides, the CDR3 is TGCGCCAGCAGCCAAGAATTCCACAGGGGGTATAATTCACCCCTCCACTTT.

This chain uses TRBV3-1 (or the pseudogene TRBV3-2) with TRBJ2-4, with D maybe TRBD2 (7 bases). This CDR3 has 15 amino acids. Germline loops: CDR1 LGHDT, CDR2 YNNKEL (reference sequence). V was shortened by 0 bases and J by 9 bases, with 15 bases between the two germline ends. This chain's CDR3 is CASSQEGGGRGIQYF. In DNA form, the CDR3 reads TGTGCCAGCAGCCAAGAGGGGGGCGGGAGAGGCATTCAGTACTTC.

The V gene is TRBV18, the J gene TRBJ2-7, with 11 bases aligning to TRBD1. Trimming at V came to 2 bases and at J to 2 bases, leaving 2 bases not matched to a gene. The CDR3 has 15 amino acids. CDR1 is KGHSH and CDR2 is LQKENI in the germline V gene. The CDR3 DNA follows: TGTGCCAGCTCACCATGGACAGGGGGCCCCTACGAGCAGTACTTC. It yields the protein CASSPWTGGPYEQYF.

This clone occurred a few times. This chain uses TRBV10-2 with TRBJ2-2; D remains unclear. Germline CDR1 and CDR2: WSHSY and SAAADI. Trimming removed 0 bases at V and 4 bases at J, with 9 bases between. The CDR3 extends over 15 amino acids. The CDR3 is CASSESSIVTGELFF. In DNA, the CDR3 is TGCGCCAGCAGTGAGTCTAGCATCGTCACCGGGGAGCTGTTTTTT.